This entry lists 10 T cell receptor beta chains sequenced from one sample in a study of blood T cell repertoires in COVID-19. Clones were read by immunoSEQ multiplex PCR, and TCRdb kept only the in-frame ones, dropping some. The repertoire holds about 100,000 clones, with approximately 81% as singletons. Source material: peripheral blood. The receptor set was obtained from a human donor in a cohort sampled during active COVID-19.

CDR3 region: CASSQGQGVNYGYTF. Here the CDR3 DNA reads TGTGCCAGCAGCCAAGGACAGGGGGTTAACTATGGCTACACCTTC. J is TRBJ1-2 and V is TRBV9; the match to TRBD1 covers 10 bases. The V gene's germline CDR1 is SGDLS and CDR2 YYNGEE. Trimming took 4 bases from V and 1 from J; bases not matched to a gene: 4. The CDR3 spans 15 residues.

This rearrangement joins TRBV19 to TRBJ1-1; a possible D gene is TRBD1 (6 bases). The V end was cut by 4 bases, the J end by 1 base, with 16 bases between. The germline gives CDR1 LNHDA, CDR2 SQIVND (reference sequence). The CDR3 covers 16 residues. The CDR3 loop reads CASSSPQGGANTEAFF. CDR3 sequence (DNA): TGTGCCAGTAGTAGCCCACAGGGAGGGGCGAACACTGAAGCTTTCTTT.

A single count supports this clone. DNA of the CDR3: TGCGCCAGCAGCCAAGAGCTAGCGGGGGGGCGAACAGATACGCAGTATTTT. It encodes CASSQELAGGRTDTQYF. This chain uses TRBV4-1 with TRBJ2-3, with 12 bases that match TRBD2. CDR3 length: 17 amino acids. Trimming at V came to 0 bases and at J to 3 bases, leaving 4 bases not matched to a gene. Per germline, CDR1 MGHRA and CDR2 YSYEKL.

This chain connects TRBV19 to TRBJ2-7; 10 bases are a match to TRBD2. V was pared by 8 bases and J by 4 bases, with 8 bases of the junction left unmatched. Germline V gives CDR1 LNHDA, CDR2 SQIVND (reference sequence). The CDR3 has 14 amino acids. CDR3 loop: CASRTGLAAYEQYF. The CDR3 region has the DNA TGTGCCAGTCGAACCGGACTAGCGGCGTACGAGCAGTACTTC.

The gene calls are TRBV6-5 and TRBJ2-3, with D possibly matching TRBD1 (6 bases). Germline CDR1 reads MNHEY; CDR2 reads SVGAGI. V lost 5 bases and J lost 4, with 10 bases in between. The CDR3 is 13 amino acids. The CDR3 reads CASSTQGSDTQYF. CDR3 in DNA: TGTGCCAGCAGTACACAGGGTTCAGATACGCAGTATTTT.

This sequence joins TRBV11-2 and TRBJ2-7, with 9 bases that match TRBD1. Germline trimming cut 5 bases from V and 3 bases from J; bases unmatched to any gene: 5. Germline CDR1 is SGHAT and CDR2 is FQNNGV. The CDR3 is 14 residues long. For the CDR3, the DNA is TGTGCCAGCAGCCGATCGACAGGGGGCTACGAGCAGTACTTC. Translated: CASSRSTGGYEQYF.

The chain joins TRBV5-1 to TRBJ1-6; D call uncertain. Trimming shortened V by 4 bases and J by 9 bases, and 14 bases separated the two germline ends. The CDR3 spans 14 residues. Germline V lookup: CDR1 SGHRS, CDR2 YFSETQ. CDR3 sequence: CASSPQITGSPLHF. DNA of the CDR3: TGCGCCAGCAGCCCGCAAATAACGGGTTCACCCCTCCACTTT.

The table lists this clone with a count of one. The chain couples TRBV29-1 to TRBJ2-3; a weak D match, TRBD2 (5 bases). The V gene's germline CDR1 is SQVTM and CDR2 ANQGSEA. The CDR3 is made up of 13 amino acids. Trimming stripped 3 bases from V and 5 bases from J, with 12 bases between. The CDR3 here is CSVDTVGGDTQYF. DNA of the CDR3: TGCAGCGTTGACACCGTAGGAGGAGATACGCAGTATTTT.

The chain recombines TRBV5-5 with TRBJ2-5; 8 bases agree with TRBD1. Germline CDR1 and CDR2: SGHKS and YYEKEE (reference sequence). The J segment lost 9 bases and the V segment lost 3 bases, leaving 7 bases of the junction unmatched. This CDR3 has 13 amino acids. The CDR3 nucleotides are TGTGCCAGCAGCTCGGGACAGGCTAAGCCCCAGTACTTC. It codes for CASSSGQAKPQYF. The complete variable domain, with remaining parts taken from reference TRBV5-5 and TRBJ2-5, reads DAGVTQSPTHLIKTRGQQVTLRCSPISGHKSVSWYQQVLGQGPQFIFQYYEKEERGRGNFPDRFSARQFPNYSSELNVNALLLGDSALYLCASSSGQAKPQYFGPGTRLLVL.

V and J are TRBV6-6 and TRBJ1-5; D possibly corresponds to TRBD1 (6 bases). Germline CDR1 is MNHNY and CDR2 is SVGAGI (reference sequence). Trimming removed 6 bases from V and 0 bases from J, with 15 bases in between. This CDR3 is built from 16 residues. The CDR3 DNA reads as TGTGCCAGCAGCACATTTAAGGGGGATAGCAATCAGCCCCAGCATTTT. It specifies CASSTFKGDSNQPQHF.